Reported below is one T cell receptor beta chain. The antigen is undetermined. This specimen comes from a study of CXCR3-negative and CXCR3-positive naive CD8 T cells. cDNA libraries for TRB were generated by 5' RACE incorporating UMI labels. Each CDR3 protein gets one entry in TCRdb, which reprocessed the 5' RACE reads and gives no DNA. The sample totals 100,000 or so distinct CDR3 sequences; its top ten clones hold about 1.5%. Findings and caveats of the study: For the naive subsets, surface CD5 was similar, and TCR strength was inferred from TRB CDR3 properties. Naive cells, whether CXCR3-negative or CXCR3-positive, had similar TRBV-TRBJ usage, while memory cells differed. Cryopreserved PBMCs had partly decreased CXCR3 expression; fresh PBMCs were used in most assays.

The CDR3 loop spans 14 amino acids. CDR1 and CDR2 (germline): SQVTM, ANQGSEA. This clonotype was sampled from a human donor in good health. Some clones in this sample may be carry-over from other donors' samples. This chain uses TRBV29-1 with TRBJ2-1; TCRdb designates TRBD2, a call that cannot be tested without DNA. Sequencing was carried out using naive CXCR3- CD8+ T cells from blood. Subset of the sample: CD45RO-CCR7+CD27+CD95- naive CD8+ T cells lacking CXCR3 (TNR3-). This CDR3 reads CSVGGTSGQNEQFF.